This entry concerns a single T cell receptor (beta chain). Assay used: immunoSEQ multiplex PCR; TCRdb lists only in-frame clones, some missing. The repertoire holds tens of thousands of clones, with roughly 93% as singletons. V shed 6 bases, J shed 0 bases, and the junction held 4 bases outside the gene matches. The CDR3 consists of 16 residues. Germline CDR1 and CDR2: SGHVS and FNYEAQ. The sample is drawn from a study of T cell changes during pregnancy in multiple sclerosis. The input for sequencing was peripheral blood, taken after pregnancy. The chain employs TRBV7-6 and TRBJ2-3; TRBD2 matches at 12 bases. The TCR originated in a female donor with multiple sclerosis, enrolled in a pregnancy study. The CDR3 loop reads CASSPGTSGSTDTQYF. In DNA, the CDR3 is TGTGCCAGCAGTCCCGGGACTAGCGGGAGCACAGATACGCAGTATTTT.